The clone carrying this T cell receptor (beta chain) has more than one count but fewer than ten. These data originate in a study of T-cell memory formation after mild COVID-19. About the research overall: TCR clusters showed largely donor specificity.

One entry per CDR3 protein results from TCRdb running MiXCR on the 5' RACE reads. Counted here are 300,000 to 400,000 distinct CDR3 sequences, approximately 29% occurring once; the ten biggest clones make up around an eighth. Looked up from germline, CDR1 is DFQATT and CDR2 is SNEGSKA (reference sequence). Trimming took off 5 bases at V and 3 bases at J, with 11 bases between the two ends. The CDR3 contains 13 residues. Input material: PBMCs or a T cell subset sorted from them (not recorded which). The TCR was taken from an adult woman who had mild COVID-19 (a few samples of this study predate the infection). Cell type and time point are not known. The gene calls are TRBV20-1 and TRBJ1-5; a weak D match, TRBD1 (5 bases). The CDR3 region has the DNA TGCAGTGCTTCCAGACAGTACAATCAGCCCCAGCATTTT. This gives the protein CSASRQYNQPQHF.